The 9 T cell receptor beta chains listed next were all sequenced from one sample in a study of response to subunit inactivated influenza vaccine. TCRdb recomputed calls from the RT-PCR reads with MiXCR, one row per CDR3 protein. The top ten hold roughly 12% of the sample, which has roughly 650,000 distinct CDR3 sequences, around a sixth seen once. The material sequenced was PBMCs from blood, taken 11 to 12 days after vaccination. The receptors originated from a man in his fifties or sixties who received an inactivated influenza vaccine.

This chain connects TRBV7-2 to TRBJ1-4, with TRBD1 matching 10 bases. Germline V gene lookup returns CDR1 SGHTA and CDR2 FQGNSA. The J segment lost 5 bases and the V segment lost 8 bases, leaving 5 bases of the junction unmatched. This CDR3 comprises 14 residues. The CDR3 region is CASFSGQGNEKLFF. Here the CDR3 DNA reads TGTGCCAGCTTCTCGGGACAGGGGAATGAAAAACTGTTTTTT.

The rearrangement joins TRBV9 to TRBJ2-5; 8 nucleotides match TRBD1. The CDR3 loop spans 16 amino acids. With 3 bases clipped from V and 5 bases from J, the junction kept 12 bases outside the gene matches. Germline CDR1 and CDR2: SGDLS and YYNGEE. As DNA, the CDR3 is TGTGCCAGCAGCGCAAACGACAGGGGCCGAGGGGAGACCCAGTACTTC. Protein: CASSANDRGRGETQYF.

This clonotype has only one observation. V and J are TRBV11-3 and TRBJ1-5; D unresolved. The CDR3 spans 17 residues. V was trimmed by 1 base and J by 1 base, leaving 14 bases between them. The V gene's germline CDR1 is SGHNT and CDR2 YENEEA. The CDR3 spells CASSLGEGPMSNQPQHF. In nucleotides, the CDR3 is TGTGCCAGCAGCTTAGGTGAAGGCCCTATGAGCAATCAGCCCCAGCATTTT.

This clonotype has ten or more counts. This chain links TRBV6-2 or TRBV6-3 with TRBJ2-5; D not resolved. Germline values: CDR1 MNHEY, CDR2 SVGEGT. This CDR3 is built from 16 residues. Trimming removed 4 bases from V and 2 bases from J, with 17 bases in between. CDR3 residues: CASSSTVITVQETQYF. Written as DNA, the CDR3 is TGTGCCAGCAGTTCCACGGTCATCACTGTTCAAGAGACCCAGTACTTC.

The chain combines TRBV20-1 with TRBJ2-1, with unresolved D. V shed 6 bases and J shed 2 bases, with 14 bases lying between them. CDR3 size: 14 residues. Per germline, CDR1 DFQATT and CDR2 SNEGSKA (reference sequence). The CDR3 DNA sequence: TGCAGTGCCCCCGACTCGACCACCTACAATGAGCAGTTCTTC. Amino acid sequence: CSAPDSTTYNEQFF.

The rearrangement uses TRBV2 and TRBJ2-3; D perhaps matches TRBD1 (7 bases). The CDR3 is 15 residues long. Trimming took 6 bases from V and 5 from J, leaving 18 bases between them. Germline values: CDR1 SNHLY, CDR2 FYNNEI. This CDR3 reads CASSTGAGQGDTQYF. The CDR3 region has the DNA TGTGCCAGCAGCACAGGGGCGGGGCAAGGAGATACGCAGTATTTT.

The chain is built from TRBV11-2 and TRBJ2-2, with TRBD2 matching over 10 bases. The V segment lost 0 bases and the J segment 1 base; nucleotides outside the gene matches: 5. This CDR3 has 18 residues. The germline CDR1 and CDR2 sequences are SGHAT and FQNNGV. CDR3 sequence (DNA): TGTGCCAGCAGCTTAGATCGGAGACTAGCGGGGAACACCGGGGAGCTGTTTTTT. Amino acids: CASSLDRRLAGNTGELFF.

V and J are TRBV7-9 and TRBJ1-4; D unclear. V shed 3 bases and J shed 7 bases, with 15 bases lying between them. Germline lookup yields CDR1 SEHNR and CDR2 FQNEAQ (reference sequence). CDR3 length: 15 residues. The CDR3 loop is CASSLVSEGGEKLFF. The CDR3 nucleotides read TGTGCCAGCAGCTTGGTATCCGAGGGAGGTGAAAAACTGTTTTTT. Using reference TRBV7-9 and TRBJ1-4 for the parts outside the CDR3, the full variable domain is DTGVSQNPRHKITKRGQNVTFRCDPISEHNRLYWYRQTLGQGPEFLTYFQNEAQLEKSRLLSDRFSAERPKGSFSTLEIQRTEQGDSAMYLCASSLVSEGGEKLFFGSGTQLSVL.

The rearrangement joins TRBV3-1 to TRBJ2-5; TRBD2 matches at 9 bases. Trimming removed 11 bases from V and 2 bases from J; junction bases left unmatched: 18. The CDR3 extends over 17 amino acids. The germline V gene has CDR1 LGHDT and CDR2 YNNKEL (reference sequence). In nucleotides, the CDR3 is TGTGCCTCCACGAACAGGAAATTAGCGGGGGTACAAGAGACCCAGTACTTC. This sequence encodes CASTNRKLAGVQETQYF.